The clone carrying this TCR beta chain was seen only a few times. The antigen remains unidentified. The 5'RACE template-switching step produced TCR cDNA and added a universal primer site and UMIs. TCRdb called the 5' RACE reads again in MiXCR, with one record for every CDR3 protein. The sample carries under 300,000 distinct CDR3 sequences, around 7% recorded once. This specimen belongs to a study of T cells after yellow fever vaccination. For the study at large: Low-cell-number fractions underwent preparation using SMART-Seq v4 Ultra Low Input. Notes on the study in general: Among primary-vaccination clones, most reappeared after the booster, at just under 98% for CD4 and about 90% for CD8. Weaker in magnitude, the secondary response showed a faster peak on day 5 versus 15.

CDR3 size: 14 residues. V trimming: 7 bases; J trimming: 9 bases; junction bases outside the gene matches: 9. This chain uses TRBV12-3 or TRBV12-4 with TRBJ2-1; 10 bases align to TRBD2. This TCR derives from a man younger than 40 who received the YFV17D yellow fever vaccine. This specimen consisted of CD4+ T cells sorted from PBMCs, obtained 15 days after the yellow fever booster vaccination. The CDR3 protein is CASTPLAGEFEQFF. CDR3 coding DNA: TGTGCCAGCACCCCCCTAGCGGGAGAATTTGAGCAGTTCTTC.